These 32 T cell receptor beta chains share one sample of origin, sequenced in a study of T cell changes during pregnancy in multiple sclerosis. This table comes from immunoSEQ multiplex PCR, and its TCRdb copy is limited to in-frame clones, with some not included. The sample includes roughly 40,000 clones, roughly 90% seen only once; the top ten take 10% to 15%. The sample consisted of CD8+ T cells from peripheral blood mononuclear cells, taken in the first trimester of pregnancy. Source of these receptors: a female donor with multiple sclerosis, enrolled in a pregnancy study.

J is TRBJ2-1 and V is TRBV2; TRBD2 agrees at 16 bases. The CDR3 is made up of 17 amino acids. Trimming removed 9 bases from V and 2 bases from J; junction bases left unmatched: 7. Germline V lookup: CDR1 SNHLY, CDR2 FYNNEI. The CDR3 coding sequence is TGTGCCAGTCGGGGGACTAGCGGGGGGGAAGCCTACAATGAGCAGTTCTTC. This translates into CASRGTSGGEAYNEQFF.

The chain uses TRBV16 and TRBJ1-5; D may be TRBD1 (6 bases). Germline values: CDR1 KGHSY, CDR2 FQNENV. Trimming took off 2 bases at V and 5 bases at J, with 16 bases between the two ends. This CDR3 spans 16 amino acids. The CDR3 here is CASSQTRDNWDQPQHF. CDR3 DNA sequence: TGTGCCAGCAGCCAAACCCGGGACAATTGGGATCAGCCCCAGCATTTT.

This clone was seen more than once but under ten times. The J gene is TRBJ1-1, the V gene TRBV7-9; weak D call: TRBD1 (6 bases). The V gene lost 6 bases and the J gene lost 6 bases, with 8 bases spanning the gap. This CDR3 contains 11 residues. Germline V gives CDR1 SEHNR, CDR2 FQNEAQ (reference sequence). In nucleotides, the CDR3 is TGTGCCAGCAGGGGGACACCTGAAGCTTTCTTT. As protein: CASRGTPEAFF.

In DNA, the CDR3 is TGTGCCAGCAGCGTAGCTGCGGGCAGCTACGAGCAGTACTTC. As protein: CASSVAAGSYEQYF. The genes are TRBV9 and TRBJ2-7, with D maybe TRBD2 (5 bases). Trimming stripped 0 bases from V and 3 bases from J, with 10 bases between. There are 14 residues in the CDR3. Germline V CDR1 and CDR2: SGDLS, YYNGEE. Variable domain in full (rest from reference TRBV9 and TRBJ2-7): DSGVTQTPKHLITATGQRVTLRCSPRSGDLSVYWYQQSLDQGLQFLIQYYNGEERAKGNILERFSAQQFPDLHSELNLSSLELGDSALYFCASSVAAGSYEQYFGPGTRLTVT.

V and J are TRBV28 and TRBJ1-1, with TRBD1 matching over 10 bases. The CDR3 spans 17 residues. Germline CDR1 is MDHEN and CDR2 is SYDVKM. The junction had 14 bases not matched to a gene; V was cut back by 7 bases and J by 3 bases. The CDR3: CASTSLGLGTGDTEAFF. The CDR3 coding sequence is TGTGCCAGCACCAGTTTGGGACTCGGGACAGGGGACACTGAAGCTTTCTTT.

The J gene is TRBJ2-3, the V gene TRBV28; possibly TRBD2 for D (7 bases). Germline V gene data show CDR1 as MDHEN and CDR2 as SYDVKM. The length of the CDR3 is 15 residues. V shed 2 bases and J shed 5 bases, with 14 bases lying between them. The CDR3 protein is CASSLRGASGDTQYF. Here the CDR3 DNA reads TGTGCCAGCAGTTTACGGGGGGCCTCGGGAGATACGCAGTATTTT.

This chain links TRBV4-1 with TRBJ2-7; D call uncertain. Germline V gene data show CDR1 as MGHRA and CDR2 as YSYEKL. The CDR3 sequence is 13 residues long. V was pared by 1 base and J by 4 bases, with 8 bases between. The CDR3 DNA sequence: TGCGCCAGCAGCCAAGTTCTAAATTACGAGCAGTACTTC. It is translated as CASSQVLNYEQYF.

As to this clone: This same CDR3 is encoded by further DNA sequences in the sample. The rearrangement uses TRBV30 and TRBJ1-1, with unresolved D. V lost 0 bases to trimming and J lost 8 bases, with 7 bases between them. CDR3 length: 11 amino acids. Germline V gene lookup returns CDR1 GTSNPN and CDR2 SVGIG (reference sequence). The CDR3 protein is CAWSVLAEAFF. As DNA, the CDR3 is TGTGCCTGGAGTGTACTCGCAGAAGCTTTCTTT.

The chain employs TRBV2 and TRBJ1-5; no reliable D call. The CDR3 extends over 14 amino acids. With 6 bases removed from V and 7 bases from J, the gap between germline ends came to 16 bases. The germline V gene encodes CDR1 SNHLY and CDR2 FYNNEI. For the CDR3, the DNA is TGTGCCAGCAGGGAGACTATGGATGGCCAGCCCCAGCATTTT. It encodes CASRETMDGQPQHF.

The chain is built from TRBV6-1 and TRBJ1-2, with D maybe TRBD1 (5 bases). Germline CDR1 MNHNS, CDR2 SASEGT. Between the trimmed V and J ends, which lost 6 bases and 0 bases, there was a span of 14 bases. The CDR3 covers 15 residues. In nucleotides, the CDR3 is TGTGCCAGCAGACCACAGGATCGATCTAACTATGGCTACACCTTC. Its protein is CASRPQDRSNYGYTF.

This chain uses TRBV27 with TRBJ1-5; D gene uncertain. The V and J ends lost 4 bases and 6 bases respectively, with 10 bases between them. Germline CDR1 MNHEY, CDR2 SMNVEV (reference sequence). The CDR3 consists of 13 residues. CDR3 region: CASSSRGGQPQHF. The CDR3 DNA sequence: TGTGCCAGCAGTTCCCGCGGCGGTCAGCCCCAGCATTTT.

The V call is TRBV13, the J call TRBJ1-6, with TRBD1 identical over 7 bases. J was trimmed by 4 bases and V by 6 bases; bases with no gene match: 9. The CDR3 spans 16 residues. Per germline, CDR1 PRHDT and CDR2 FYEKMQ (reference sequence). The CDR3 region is CASRPAGTEYNSPLHF. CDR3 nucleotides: TGTGCCAGCAGGCCAGCCGGGACAGAGTATAATTCACCCCTCCACTTT.

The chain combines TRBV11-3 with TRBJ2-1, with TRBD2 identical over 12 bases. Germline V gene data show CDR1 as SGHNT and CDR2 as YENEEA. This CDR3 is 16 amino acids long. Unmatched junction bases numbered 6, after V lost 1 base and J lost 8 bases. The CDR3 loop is CASSLAASGGADEQFF. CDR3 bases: TGTGCCAGCAGCTTAGCGGCTAGCGGGGGGGCCGATGAGCAGTTCTTC.

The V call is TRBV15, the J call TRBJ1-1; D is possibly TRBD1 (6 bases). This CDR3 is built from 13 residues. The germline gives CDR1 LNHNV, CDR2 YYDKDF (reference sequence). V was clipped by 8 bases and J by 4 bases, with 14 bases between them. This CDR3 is CATAGGGLTEAFF. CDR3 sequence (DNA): TGTGCCACCGCCGGGGGGGGGCTCACTGAAGCTTTCTTT. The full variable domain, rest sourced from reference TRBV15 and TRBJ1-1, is DAMVIQNPRYQVTQFGKPVTLSCSQTLNHNVMYWYQQKSSQAPKLLFHYYDKDFNNEADTPDNFQSRRPNTSFCFLDIRSPGLGDTAMYLCATAGGGLTEAFFGQGTRLTVV.

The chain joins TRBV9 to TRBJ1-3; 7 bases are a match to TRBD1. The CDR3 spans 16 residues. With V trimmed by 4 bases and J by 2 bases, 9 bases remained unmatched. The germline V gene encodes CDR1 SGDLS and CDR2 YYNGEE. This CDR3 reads CASSSDRVRPGNTIYF. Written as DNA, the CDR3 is TGTGCCAGCAGCTCAGACAGGGTTCGACCTGGAAACACCATATATTTT.

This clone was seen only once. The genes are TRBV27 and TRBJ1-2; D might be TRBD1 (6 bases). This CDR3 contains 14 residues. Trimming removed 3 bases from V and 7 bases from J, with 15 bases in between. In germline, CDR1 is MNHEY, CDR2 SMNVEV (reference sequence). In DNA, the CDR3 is TGTGCCAGCAGTTTGGGGGGGCCAGGAGGTGGCTACACCTTC. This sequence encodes CASSLGGPGGGYTF.

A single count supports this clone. The DNA for the CDR3 is TGTGCCACCAGCAGAGAAGGGACAGGTCAGCCCCAGCATTTT. It codes for CATSREGTGQPQHF. The V and J genes are TRBV15 and TRBJ1-5; 8 bases match TRBD1. There are 14 residues in the CDR3. V shed 0 bases, J shed 6 bases, and the junction held 1 base outside the gene matches. The germline V gene has CDR1 LNHNV and CDR2 YYDKDF (reference sequence).

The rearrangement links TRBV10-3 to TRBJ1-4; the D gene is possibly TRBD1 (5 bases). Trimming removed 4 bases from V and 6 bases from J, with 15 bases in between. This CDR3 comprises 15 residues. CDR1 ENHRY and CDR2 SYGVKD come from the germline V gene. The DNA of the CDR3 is TGTGCCATCAGTGCCAGAGGGACTCCGGATGAAAAACTGTTTTTT. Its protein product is CAISARGTPDEKLFF.

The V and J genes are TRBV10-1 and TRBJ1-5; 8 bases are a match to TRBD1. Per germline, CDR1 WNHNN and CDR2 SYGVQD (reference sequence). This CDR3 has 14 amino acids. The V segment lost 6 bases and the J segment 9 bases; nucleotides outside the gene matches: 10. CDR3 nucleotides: TGCGCCAGCAGACACCTGGACAGGGAACCGCCCCAGCATTTT. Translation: CASRHLDREPPQHF.

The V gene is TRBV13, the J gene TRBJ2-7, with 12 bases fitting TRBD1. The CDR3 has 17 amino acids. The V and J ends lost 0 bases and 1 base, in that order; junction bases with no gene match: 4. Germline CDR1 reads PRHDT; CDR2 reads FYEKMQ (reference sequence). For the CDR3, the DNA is TGTGCCAGCAGCTTAGGGGGACAGGGGGCTTGGTCCTACGAGCAGTACTTC. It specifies CASSLGGQGAWSYEQYF.

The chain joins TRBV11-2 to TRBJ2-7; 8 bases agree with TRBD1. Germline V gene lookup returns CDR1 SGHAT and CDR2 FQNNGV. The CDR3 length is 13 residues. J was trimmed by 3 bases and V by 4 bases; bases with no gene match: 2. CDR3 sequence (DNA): TGTGCCAGCAGCTCCGGACAGGGCTACGAGCAGTACTTC. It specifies CASSSGQGYEQYF.

The CDR3 loop is CASSRASGGSQPQHF. The CDR3 coding sequence is TGTGCCAGCTCACGGGCCTCAGGGGGCTCTCAGCCCCAGCATTTT. The chain employs TRBV18 and TRBJ1-5; 8 nucleotides align to TRBD1. The V and J ends lost 4 bases and 6 bases, in that order; junction bases with no gene match: 8. There are 15 residues in the CDR3. The germline V gene encodes CDR1 KGHSH and CDR2 LQKENI.

This CDR3 is CATYRGVDGYTF. In nucleotides, the CDR3 is TGTGCCACCTACAGGGGAGTGGACGGCTACACCTTC. V usage is TRBV27 and J usage is TRBJ1-2; TRBD1 matches 7 bases. The germline V gene encodes CDR1 MNHEY and CDR2 SMNVEV (reference sequence). The V gene end was trimmed by 10 bases and the J gene end by 8 bases; junction bases not matched to a gene: 10. CDR3 length: 12 amino acids.

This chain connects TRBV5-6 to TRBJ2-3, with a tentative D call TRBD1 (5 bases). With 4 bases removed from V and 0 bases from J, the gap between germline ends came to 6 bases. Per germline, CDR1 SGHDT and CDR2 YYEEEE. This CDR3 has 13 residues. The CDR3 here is CASSQGSTDTQYF. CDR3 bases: TGTGCCAGCAGCCAGGGCAGCACAGATACGCAGTATTTT.

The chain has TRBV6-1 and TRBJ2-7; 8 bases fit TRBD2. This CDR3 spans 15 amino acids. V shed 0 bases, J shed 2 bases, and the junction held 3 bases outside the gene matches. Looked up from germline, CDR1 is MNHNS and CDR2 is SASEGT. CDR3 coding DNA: TGTGCCAGCAGTGAAGCGGTGCGGGGGGCCTACGAGCAGTACTTC. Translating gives CASSEAVRGAYEQYF.

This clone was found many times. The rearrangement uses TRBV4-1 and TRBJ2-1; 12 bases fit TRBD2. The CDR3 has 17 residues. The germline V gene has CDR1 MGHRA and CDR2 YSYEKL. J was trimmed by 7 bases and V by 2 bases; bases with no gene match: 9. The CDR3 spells CASSQTPTSGGINEQFF. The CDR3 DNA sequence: TGCGCCAGCAGCCAAACCCCCACTAGCGGGGGGATTAATGAGCAGTTCTTC.

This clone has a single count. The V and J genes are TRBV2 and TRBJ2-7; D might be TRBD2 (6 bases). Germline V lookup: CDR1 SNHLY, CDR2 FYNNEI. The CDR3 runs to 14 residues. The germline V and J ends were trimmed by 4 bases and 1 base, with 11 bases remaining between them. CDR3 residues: CASSGGVDSYEQYF. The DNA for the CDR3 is TGTGCCAGCAGTGGGGGGGTCGATTCCTACGAGCAGTACTTC.

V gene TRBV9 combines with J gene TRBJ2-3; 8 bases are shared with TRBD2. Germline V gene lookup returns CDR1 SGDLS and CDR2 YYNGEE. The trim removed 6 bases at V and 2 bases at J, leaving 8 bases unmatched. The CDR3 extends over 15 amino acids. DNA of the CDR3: TGTGCCAGCACCGAACTAGCGGCTTCCACAGATACGCAGTATTTT. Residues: CASTELAASTDTQYF.

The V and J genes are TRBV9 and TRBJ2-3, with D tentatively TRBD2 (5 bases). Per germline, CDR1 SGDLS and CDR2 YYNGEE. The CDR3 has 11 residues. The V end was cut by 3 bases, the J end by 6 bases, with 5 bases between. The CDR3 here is CASSAGDTQYF. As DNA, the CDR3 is TGTGCCAGCAGCGCGGGGGATACGCAGTATTTT.

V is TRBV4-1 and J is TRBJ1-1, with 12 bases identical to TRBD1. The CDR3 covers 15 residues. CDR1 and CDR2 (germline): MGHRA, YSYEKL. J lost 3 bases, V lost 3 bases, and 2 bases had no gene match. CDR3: CASSQGTGGHTEAFF. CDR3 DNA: TGCGCCAGCAGCCAGGGGACAGGGGGCCACACTGAAGCTTTCTTT.

For the CDR3, the DNA is TGTGCCAGCAGTTACGCGGCGGACAGCGAAAATTCACCCCTCCACTTT. Its translation is CASSYAADSENSPLHF. V and J are TRBV6-5 and TRBJ1-6; possible D gene TRBD1, 6 bases. Germline V lookup: CDR1 MNHEY, CDR2 SVGAGI. The ends were cut back, 2 bases at V and 7 bases at J, with 15 bases in the middle. There are 16 residues in the CDR3.

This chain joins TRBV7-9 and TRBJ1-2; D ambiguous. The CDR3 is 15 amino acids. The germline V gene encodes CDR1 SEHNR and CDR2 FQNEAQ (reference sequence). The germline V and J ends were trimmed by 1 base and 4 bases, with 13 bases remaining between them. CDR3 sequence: CASSLVARISYGYTF. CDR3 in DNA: TGTGCCAGCAGCTTAGTAGCGCGGATCAGCTATGGCTACACCTTC.